The clone carrying this T cell receptor beta chain was seen ten or more times. Antigen specificity is unknown. These data belong to a study of T cells after yellow fever vaccination. Study results and limitations: The secondary response showed a weaker magnitude and a faster peak, day 5 versus 15. The booster saw the reappearance of most primary-vaccination clones (roughly 96% CD4, around 90% CD8). A small share of clonotypes appeared in both CD4 and CD8 compartments.

Germline lookup yields CDR1 MNHEY and CDR2 SMNVEV (reference sequence). The CDR3 is made up of 16 amino acids. The trim removed 5 bases at V and 0 bases at J, leaving 1 base unmatched. TCR cDNA, made by 5'RACE template switching, carried an added universal primer site and UMIs. TCRdb re-derived calls from the 5' RACE reads in MiXCR, one entry per CDR3 protein. The sample yields more than 65,000 distinct CDR3 sequences, approximately 5.9% seen once. Sample: CD4+ T cells sorted from PBMCs, taken approximately 16 days after the first yellow fever vaccination. The TCR comes from a man between 18 and 35 years old who received the YFV17D yellow fever vaccine. V usage is TRBV27 and J usage is TRBJ2-3; TRBD2 matches 14 bases. In DNA, the CDR3 is TGTGCCAGCAGTCGGACTAGCGGGGGGAGCACAGATACGCAGTATTTT. The encoded protein is CASSRTSGGSTDTQYF.